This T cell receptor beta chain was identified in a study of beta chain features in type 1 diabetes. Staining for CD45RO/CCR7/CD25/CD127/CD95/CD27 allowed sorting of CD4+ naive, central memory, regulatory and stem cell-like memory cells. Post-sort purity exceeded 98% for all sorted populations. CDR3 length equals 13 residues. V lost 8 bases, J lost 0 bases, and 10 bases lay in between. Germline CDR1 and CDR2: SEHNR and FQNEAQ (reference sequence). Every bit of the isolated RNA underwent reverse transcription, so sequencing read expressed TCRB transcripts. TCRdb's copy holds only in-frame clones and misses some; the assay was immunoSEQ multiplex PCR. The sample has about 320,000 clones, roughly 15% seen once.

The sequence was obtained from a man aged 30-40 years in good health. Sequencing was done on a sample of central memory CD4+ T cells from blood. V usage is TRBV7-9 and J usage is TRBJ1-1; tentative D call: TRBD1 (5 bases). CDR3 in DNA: TGTGCCAGCCTGAGGGGCATGAACACTGAAGCTTTCTTT. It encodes CASLRGMNTEAFF. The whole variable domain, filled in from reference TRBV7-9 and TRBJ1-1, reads DTGVSQNPRHKITKRGQNVTFRCDPISEHNRLYWYRQTLGQGPEFLTYFQNEAQLEKSRLLSDRFSAERPKGSFSTLEIQRTEQGDSAMYLCASLRGMNTEAFFGQGTRLTVV.